These 26 T cell receptor beta chains were sequenced from one sample in a study of CD4 T cell repertoires in COVID-19. The table came from immunoSEQ multiplex PCR; TCRdb's copy has only in-frame clones and leaves some out. In the table there are about 24,000 clones, about 93% of which are singletons. The memory T cells were sequenced right after ex vivo isolation, without culture. The sequencing used circulating follicular helper CD4+ T cells (cTfh) from blood, collected before the COVID-19 pandemic. The receptors here all came from a human donor who had COVID-19.

This chain uses TRBV2 with TRBJ2-3, with 11 bases aligning to TRBD2. J lost 0 bases, V lost 7 bases, and 15 bases had no gene match. The length of the CDR3 is 19 residues. The V gene's germline CDR1 is SNHLY and CDR2 FYNNEI. CDR3 bases: TGTGCCAGCATCCCCTTTGGGCTAGCGGGGGGAGGGAGCACAGATACGCAGTATTTT. This sequence encodes CASIPFGLAGGGSTDTQYF.

The chain has TRBV6-4 and TRBJ2-2; 8 bases match TRBD1. Trimming took 6 bases from V and 3 from J; bases not matched to a gene: 3. Germline-derived CDR1 and CDR2 are MRHNA and SNTAGT. The CDR3 extends over 14 amino acids. CDR3 nucleotide sequence: TGTGCCAGCAGAATGACAGGGGACACCGGGGAGCTGTTTTTT. This sequence encodes CASRMTGDTGELFF.

The chain is built from TRBV10-3 and TRBJ2-1; possible D gene TRBD2, 6 bases. Germline-derived CDR1 and CDR2 are ENHRY and SYGVKD. The CDR3 is made up of 16 amino acids. V lost 1 base to trimming and J lost 7 bases, with 17 bases between them. Here the CDR3 DNA reads TGTGCCATCAGTGAGTTCGGGACTCGGGGTGGGAATGAGCAGTTCTTC. Its protein product is CAISEFGTRGGNEQFF.

The chain has TRBV19 and TRBJ2-4; 7 bases line up with TRBD1. Germline V gives CDR1 LNHDA, CDR2 SQIVND (reference sequence). Unmatched junction bases numbered 4, after V lost 8 bases and J lost 6 bases. The CDR3 is 12 residues long. In DNA form, the CDR3 reads TGTGCCAGTGGGGACAGAGTAAACATTCAGTACTTC. Residues: CASGDRVNIQYF. Using reference TRBV19 and TRBJ2-4 for the parts outside the CDR3, the full variable domain is DGGITQSPKYLFRKEGQNVTLSCEQNLNHDAMYWYRQDPGQGLRLIYYSQIVNDFQKGDIAEGYSVSREKKESFPLTVTSAQKNPTAFYLCASGDRVNIQYFGAGTRLSVL.

This chain connects TRBV6-6 to TRBJ2-7; D may be TRBD1 (5 bases). The CDR3 runs 13 residues. The ends were cut back, 2 bases at V and 4 bases at J, with 9 bases in the middle. CDR1 is MNHNY, CDR2 SVGAGI, per germline (reference sequence). CDR3 sequence (DNA): TGTGCCAGCAGTTACCCAACAGGATACGAGCAGTACTTC. Its translation: CASSYPTGYEQYF.

The V gene is TRBV6-6, the J gene TRBJ2-7, with 8 bases that match TRBD2. The CDR3 is 16 amino acids. V shed 6 bases and J 0 bases; nucleotides not matched to a gene: 10. Looked up from germline, CDR1 is MNHNY and CDR2 is SVGAGI (reference sequence). The CDR3 DNA sequence: TGTGCCAGCAGAGACGCGGGAGGCACAAGCTCCTACGAGCAGTACTTC. Amino acids: CASRDAGGTSSYEQYF.

This rearrangement joins TRBV7-2 to TRBJ2-2; perhaps TRBD2 as D (6 bases). This CDR3 spans 15 amino acids. V lost 3 bases and J 3 bases, leaving 11 bases between the germline ends. CDR1 is SGHTA, CDR2 FQGNSA, per germline. The DNA for the CDR3 is TGTGCCAGCAGCTTCATGGCTAGCGACACCGGGGAGCTGTTTTTT. It specifies CASSFMASDTGELFF.

The V gene is TRBV19, the J gene TRBJ1-1, with 9 bases lining up with TRBD1. The ends lost 3 bases at V and 11 bases at J; junction bases unmatched: 7. This CDR3 is 13 amino acids long. Germline lookup yields CDR1 LNHDA and CDR2 SQIVND (reference sequence). This CDR3 is CASSMSPDRGAFF. For the CDR3, the DNA is TGTGCCAGTAGTATGTCACCCGACAGGGGGGCTTTCTTT.

V and J are TRBV19 and TRBJ1-2, with D hard to call. This CDR3 has 13 amino acids. In germline, CDR1 is LNHDA, CDR2 SQIVND (reference sequence). V was pared by 8 bases and J by 5 bases, with 15 bases between. The CDR3 sequence: CASLKRTGYGYTF. The CDR3 bases are TGTGCCAGTCTTAAACGAACGGGATATGGCTACACCTTC.

This chain connects TRBV6-5 to TRBJ2-3, with no clear D. There are 15 residues in the CDR3. Trimming took off 0 bases at V and 2 bases at J, with 9 bases between the two ends. The germline V gene encodes CDR1 MNHEY and CDR2 SVGAGI. The CDR3 spells CASSYSSSPTDTQYF. The CDR3 region has the DNA TGTGCCAGCAGTTACTCGTCGAGCCCCACAGATACGCAGTATTTT.

The V and J genes are TRBV7-3 and TRBJ2-1, with 12 bases fitting TRBD2. Per germline, CDR1 SGHTA and CDR2 FQGTGA. This CDR3 region has 16 residues. The trim removed 3 bases at V and 4 bases at J, leaving 4 bases unmatched. The CDR3: CASSLTGTSGYNEQFF. Here the CDR3 DNA reads TGTGCCAGCAGCTTGACCGGGACTAGCGGGTACAATGAGCAGTTCTTC.

The chain uses TRBV11-2 and TRBJ2-7; the match to TRBD1 covers 12 bases. Germline CDR1 and CDR2: SGHAT and FQNNGV. The CDR3 consists of 15 residues. V lost 5 bases and J lost 4; bases outside the gene matches: 6. CDR3: CASSPTGQGAYEQYF. The CDR3 DNA sequence: TGTGCCAGCAGCCCTACGGGACAGGGGGCTTACGAGCAGTACTTC. Full variable domain (missing parts from reference TRBV11-2 and TRBJ2-7): EAGVAQSPRYKIIEKRQSVAFWCNPISGHATLYWYQQILGQGPKLLIQFQNNGVVDDSQLPKDRFSAERLKGVDSTLKIQPAKLEDSAVYLCASSPTGQGAYEQYFGPGTRLTVT.

The gene calls are TRBV7-9 and TRBJ1-1; TRBD1 might be the D (5 bases). V was cut by 6 bases and J by 2 bases, with 13 bases left in between. Germline loops: CDR1 SEHNR, CDR2 FQNEAQ (reference sequence). This CDR3 is 14 amino acids long. In DNA, the CDR3 is TGTGCCAGCAGTCAAGGGGCCAGTAACACTGAAGCTTTCTTT. It translates to CASSQGASNTEAFF.

The chain joins TRBV14 to TRBJ2-7; 11 nucleotides align to TRBD2. The CDR3 runs 14 residues. CDR1 SGHDN and CDR2 FVKESK come from the germline V gene. V lost 6 bases, J lost 7 bases, and 8 bases stayed unmatched. The CDR3 spells CASSRKLAGVEQYF. CDR3 DNA: TGTGCCAGCAGTCGAAAACTAGCGGGAGTTGAGCAGTACTTC.

The V and J genes are TRBV7-2 and TRBJ1-4, with D hard to call. Germline CDR1 SGHTA, CDR2 FQGNSA. The CDR3 runs 14 residues. Trimming shortened V by 4 bases and J by 10 bases, and 16 bases separated the two germline ends. The CDR3: CASSSRPSGVKLFF. CDR3 DNA: TGTGCCAGCAGCTCTAGGCCGTCGGGAGTAAAACTGTTTTTT.

The rearrangement links TRBV19 to TRBJ1-2, with D perhaps TRBD1 (5 bases). CDR3 length: 15 amino acids. Trimming removed 5 bases from V and 2 bases from J, with 15 bases in between. CDR1 is LNHDA and CDR2 is SQIVND in the germline V gene (reference sequence). The chain's CDR3 is CASSEEWTPNYGYTF. The CDR3 DNA is TGTGCCAGTAGTGAAGAGTGGACACCCAACTATGGCTACACCTTC.

The chain employs TRBV7-2 and TRBJ2-5, with 8 bases identical to TRBD1. V lost 5 bases, J lost 5 bases, and 4 bases stayed unmatched. Germline V gene sequence: CDR1 SGHTA, CDR2 FQGNSA. This CDR3 contains 13 residues. The CDR3 DNA reads as TGTGCCAGCAGCCCGACAGGGGAGGAGACCCAGTACTTC. It is translated as CASSPTGEETQYF.

The chain is built from TRBV7-2 and TRBJ2-7, with TRBD2 matching 11 bases. V gave up 2 bases and J gave up 2 bases; unmatched junction bases: 5. Germline lookup yields CDR1 SGHTA and CDR2 FQGNSA. CDR3 length: 16 amino acids. CDR3 residues: CASSLQLAGAPYEQYF. For the CDR3, the DNA is TGTGCCAGCAGCTTACAACTAGCGGGAGCCCCCTACGAGCAGTACTTC.

The V call is TRBV15, the J call TRBJ1-5; tentative D call: TRBD1 (5 bases). V lost 1 base and J 3 bases, leaving 10 bases between the germline ends. CDR1 and CDR2 from the germline V gene are LNHNV and YYDKDF (reference sequence). The CDR3 loop spans 15 amino acids. CDR3 loop: CATSRGAGYNQPQHF. The DNA for the CDR3 is TGTGCCACCAGCAGAGGGGCAGGGTACAATCAGCCCCAGCATTTT. Supplemented by reference TRBV15 and TRBJ1-5, the full variable domain reads DAMVIQNPRYQVTQFGKPVTLSCSQTLNHNVMYWYQQKSSQAPKLLFHYYDKDFNNEADTPDNFQSRRPNTSFCFLDIRSPGLGDTAMYLCATSRGAGYNQPQHFGDGTRLSIL.

The chain has TRBV19 and TRBJ1-4; D possibly corresponds to TRBD1 (5 bases). The germline gives CDR1 LNHDA, CDR2 SQIVND (reference sequence). V shed 3 bases and J shed 6 bases, with 11 bases lying between them. The CDR3 covers 14 residues. CDR3 residues: CASSMQGGDEKLFF. CDR3 sequence (DNA): TGTGCCAGTAGTATGCAGGGAGGCGATGAAAAACTGTTTTTT.

The rearrangement joins TRBV6-5 to TRBJ2-7, with D possibly matching TRBD2 (5 bases). Trimming removed 6 bases from V and 0 bases from J, with 12 bases in between. Germline V gives CDR1 MNHEY, CDR2 SVGAGI. This CDR3 is 14 amino acids long. The CDR3 loop is CASRLAFSSYEQYF. The CDR3 region has the DNA TGTGCCAGCAGATTAGCGTTTAGCTCCTACGAGCAGTACTTC.

The rearrangement joins TRBV12-2 to TRBJ2-5; the table's D call, TRBD1, has no DNA check behind it. TRBV12-2 counts as a pseudogene. The CDR3 has 16 residues. CDR3: CASRLTTGTGMGEQYF. The CDR3 DNA reads as TGTGCAAGTCGCCTAACCACCGGGACAGGGATGGGGGAGCAGTACTTC.

In this sample, this clone turned up a few times. This rearrangement joins TRBV4-2 to TRBJ2-3; TRBD2 agrees at 11 bases. Germline CDR1 LGHNA, CDR2 YNFKEQ. V lost 1 base to trimming and J lost 5 bases; unmatched junction nucleotides: 8. The CDR3 covers 17 residues. The CDR3 protein is CASSQVDSSGGGDTQYF. The CDR3 DNA sequence: TGTGCCAGCAGCCAAGTTGATAGTAGCGGGGGGGGAGATACGCAGTATTTT.

This chain links TRBV19 with TRBJ1-1; D is ambiguous. The length of the CDR3 is 14 residues. Trimming removed 5 bases at V and 0 bases at J, with 10 bases between. Germline V lookup: CDR1 LNHDA, CDR2 SQIVND (reference sequence). CDR3 DNA: TGTGCCAGTAGTCGTCCCGGGATGAACACTGAAGCTTTCTTT. Its protein product is CASSRPGMNTEAFF.

CDR3 bases: TGTGCCAGCAGTTATAGTCTAGCGGGATATACGCAGTATTTT. The encoded protein is CASSYSLAGYTQYF. V gene TRBV6-5 combines with J gene TRBJ2-3; 9 bases agree with TRBD2. This CDR3 comprises 14 residues. After removal of 3 bases from V and 7 bases from J, the junction contained 5 bases not matched to a gene. Germline V gives CDR1 MNHEY, CDR2 SVGAGI.

J is TRBJ1-2 and V is TRBV19, with 7 bases identical to TRBD1. This CDR3 has 16 amino acids. V lost 7 bases, J lost 5 bases, and 16 bases stayed unmatched. The germline V gene has CDR1 LNHDA and CDR2 SQIVND (reference sequence). The CDR3 loop is CASTNRNRGPSYGYTF. In DNA form, the CDR3 reads TGTGCCAGTACCAACCGGAATAGGGGGCCCTCATATGGCTACACCTTC.